This passage covers 12 T cell receptor beta chains from one sample sequenced in a study of PD-1 blockade in classical Hodgkin lymphoma. Assay: immunoSEQ multiplex PCR; the TCRdb copy retains only in-frame clones and omits some. The repertoire holds approximately 65,000 clones, with about 91% as singletons. Relapse after autologous stem cell transplantation occurred in every patient, and brentuximab vedotin exposure varied. This specimen was peripheral blood mononuclear cells (PBMCs), taken at baseline. These TCRs come from a human donor with classical Hodgkin lymphoma.

J is TRBJ2-5 and V is TRBV19; 7 bases match TRBD2. The V and J ends lost 5 bases and 3 bases, in that order; junction bases with no gene match: 6. This CDR3 spans 14 amino acids. From germline, CDR1 is LNHDA and CDR2 SQIVND (reference sequence). For the CDR3, the DNA is TGTGCCAGTAGTTGGGGGGGTTTGGAAGAGACCCAGTACTTC. Protein: CASSWGGLEETQYF.

The rearrangement uses TRBV30 and TRBJ1-5; the match to TRBD1 covers 7 bases. This CDR3 has 14 amino acids. Looked up from germline, CDR1 is GTSNPN and CDR2 is SVGIG (reference sequence). The ends lost 2 bases at V and 4 bases at J; junction bases unmatched: 5. In DNA form, the CDR3 reads TGTGCCTGGAGTCAAGGACAGGTGAATCAGCCCCAGCATTTT. Its translation is CAWSQGQVNQPQHF.

The chain has TRBV11-2 and TRBJ2-1; D may match TRBD1 or TRBD2 (6 bases each). The CDR3 is made up of 14 amino acids. Germline V gives CDR1 SGHAT, CDR2 FQNNGV. V was shortened by 5 bases and J by 8 bases, with 16 bases between the two germline ends. The CDR3 region has the DNA TGTGCCAGCAGCCCGGTGGGGGGCCTACATGAGCAGTTCTTC. Its protein product is CASSPVGGLHEQFF. Using reference TRBV11-2 and TRBJ2-1 for the parts outside the CDR3, the full variable domain is EAGVAQSPRYKIIEKRQSVAFWCNPISGHATLYWYQQILGQGPKLLIQFQNNGVVDDSQLPKDRFSAERLKGVDSTLKIQPAKLEDSAVYLCASSPVGGLHEQFFGPGTRLTVL.

The rearrangement links TRBV28 to TRBJ2-7, with D possibly being TRBD2 (7 bases). V lost 6 bases, J lost 5 bases, and 14 bases lay in between. The CDR3 is 13 residues long. CDR1 MDHEN and CDR2 SYDVKM come from the germline V gene. The CDR3 bases are TGTGCCAGCAGCCCCTGGGGGGGCGACGAGCAGTACTTC. It is translated as CASSPWGGDEQYF.

The chain carries TRBV6-5 and TRBJ1-2, with 8 bases fitting TRBD1. Per the germline V gene, CDR1 is MNHEY and CDR2 is SVGAGI. Germline trimming cut 0 bases from V and 7 bases from J; bases unmatched to any gene: 10. This CDR3 is 16 amino acids long. The CDR3 nucleotides are TGTGCCAGCAGTTACTCCCGGACAGGGCATTTTATTGGCTACACCTTC. As protein: CASSYSRTGHFIGYTF.

This chain connects TRBV4-3 to TRBJ2-2; TRBD2 matches 9 bases. This CDR3 region has 17 residues. Germline values: CDR1 LGHNA, CDR2 YSLEER. V trimming: 0 bases; J trimming: 7 bases; junction bases outside the gene matches: 9. Here the CDR3 reads CASSQEGLAGGRGELFF. The DNA for the CDR3 is TGCGCCAGCAGCCAAGAGGGGTTGGCGGGGGGGCGCGGGGAGCTGTTTTTT.

The gene calls are TRBV7-9 and TRBJ1-1, with D perhaps matching TRBD1 (5 bases). Germline CDR1 SEHNR, CDR2 FQNEAQ (reference sequence). CDR3 length: 12 amino acids. CDR3 DNA sequence: TGTGCTTGCAGGGAGCTGAACACTGAAGCTTTCTTT. Translated: CACRELNTEAFF.

The V gene is TRBV14, the J gene TRBJ2-7; 7 nucleotides match TRBD1. Per germline, CDR1 SGHDN and CDR2 FVKESK. With V trimmed by 4 bases and J by 2 bases, 8 bases remained unmatched. CDR3 length: 15 amino acids. CDR3 sequence reads: CASSPRGQTAYEQYF. The CDR3 DNA is TGTGCCAGCAGCCCGAGGGGACAGACAGCCTACGAGCAGTACTTC.

The gene calls are TRBV4-2 and TRBJ2-5; D assignment may be TRBD1 or TRBD2 (5 bases each). The CDR3 runs 15 residues. Germline V gives CDR1 LGHNA, CDR2 YNFKEQ. Trimming stripped 4 bases from V and 1 base from J, with 13 bases between. The DNA of the CDR3 is TGTGCCAGCAGCCCTAGCTACGGGACCCAAGAGACCCAGTACTTC. The encoded protein is CASSPSYGTQETQYF.

This clone was picked up one time. The chain is built from TRBV5-1 and TRBJ2-5, with 11 bases aligning to TRBD2. TRBJ2-7 matches the DNA end more closely, so the J call is doubtful. This CDR3 comprises 16 residues. Per the germline V gene, CDR1 is SGHRS and CDR2 is YFSETQ. CDR3: CASSKRLAGHSYEQYF. The CDR3 bases are TGCGCCAGCAGCAAAAGACTAGCGGGACACTCCTACGAGCAGTACTTC.

V is TRBV5-4 and J is TRBJ2-5, with a tentative D call TRBD1 (6 bases). CDR3 length: 13 amino acids. Germline-derived CDR1 and CDR2 are SGHNT and YYREEE (reference sequence). Between the trimmed V and J ends, which lost 2 bases and 5 bases, there was a span of 10 bases. The CDR3: CASSFSGAETQYF. Written as DNA, the CDR3 is TGTGCCAGCAGCTTCTCAGGGGCGGAGACCCAGTACTTC.

The genes are TRBV7-9 and TRBJ1-2, with 7 bases aligning to TRBD1. The V segment lost 3 bases and the J segment 3 bases; nucleotides outside the gene matches: 1. CDR1 is SEHNR and CDR2 is FQNEAQ in the germline V gene (reference sequence). The CDR3 sequence is 13 residues long. As DNA, the CDR3 is TGTGCCAGCAGCTTTGGGACAGACTATGGCTACACCTTC. The encoded protein is CASSFGTDYGYTF. Complete variable domain (other parts from reference TRBV7-9 and TRBJ1-2): DTGVSQNPRHKITKRGQNVTFRCDPISEHNRLYWYRQTLGQGPEFLTYFQNEAQLEKSRLLSDRFSAERPKGSFSTLEIQRTEQGDSAMYLCASSFGTDYGYTFGSGTRLTVV.